The 10 T cell receptor beta chains reported below all come from one sample, sequenced in a study of T cell repertoires in cytomegalovirus infection. From the reads, TCRdb called clonotypes with MiXCR, one entry per CDR3 protein. The table records hundreds of thousands of distinct CDR3 sequences, 22% of them present only once. Material for sequencing was CD8+ T cells from PBMCs. The receptor source for this set is a human donor in good health (CMV status not recorded). Some clones in this sample may be carry-over from other donors' samples.

This clonotype occurred a few times. The V call is TRBV28, the J call TRBJ2-2; tentative D call: TRBD1 (5 bases). V was pared by 7 bases and J by 1 base, with 10 bases between. The CDR3 sequence is 14 residues long. Per the germline V gene, CDR1 is MDHEN and CDR2 is SYDVKM. The CDR3 region has the DNA TGTGCCAGCACAGGGCCCGGGAACACCGGGGAGCTGTTTTTT. Translating gives CASTGPGNTGELFF.

J is TRBJ2-5 and V is TRBV3-1; D not resolved. This CDR3 region has 14 residues. Germline V gene lookup returns CDR1 LGHDT and CDR2 YNNKEL (reference sequence). V was pared by 5 bases and J by 7 bases, with 17 bases between. CDR3 region: CASSYRTAVGTQYF. CDR3 in DNA: TGTGCCAGCAGCTATCGTACAGCCGTGGGGACCCAGTACTTC.

This clonotype has at least ten counts. This rearrangement joins TRBV7-2 to TRBJ1-6; D ambiguous. Germline V gene sequence: CDR1 SGHTA, CDR2 FQGNSA. V was shortened by 1 base and J by 0 bases, with 13 bases between the two germline ends. The CDR3 spans 18 residues. The DNA for the CDR3 is TGTGCCAGCAGCTTAGACCTTCCGGGGAGCTCCTATAATTCACCCCTCCACTTT. Its translation: CASSLDLPGSSYNSPLHF. Full variable domain (rest looked up from reference TRBV7-2 and TRBJ1-6): GAGVSQSPSNKVTEKGKDVELRCDPISGHTALYWYRQSLGQGLEFLIYFQGNSAPDKSGLPSDRFSAERTGGSVSTLTIQRTQQEDSAVYLCASSLDLPGSSYNSPLHFGNGTRLTVT.

This clonotype was detected only a few times. The chain recombines TRBV5-6 with TRBJ2-1; 13 bases align to TRBD2. Losses at the gene ends were 4 bases for V and 5 bases for J; bases not matched to a gene: 12. Germline V gives CDR1 SGHDT, CDR2 YYEEEE. CDR3 length: 18 amino acids. For the CDR3, the DNA is TGTGCCAGCAGCGGGACTAGCGGGGCATTGGGTGAACACAATGAGCAGTTCTTC. Residues: CASSGTSGALGEHNEQFF.

This clonotype came up many times. J is TRBJ1-4 and V is TRBV28; D may be TRBD1 (6 bases). This CDR3 contains 14 residues. CDR1 is MDHEN and CDR2 is SYDVKM in the germline V gene. The germline V and J ends were trimmed by 5 bases and 7 bases, with 14 bases remaining between them. CDR3 protein: CASSPTGRSEKLFF. CDR3 nucleotide sequence: TGTGCCAGCAGTCCCACAGGGAGGAGTGAAAAACTGTTTTTT.

This clonotype was counted only a few times. The chain is built from TRBV7-9 and TRBJ2-1; the D is unclear. CDR1 is SEHNR and CDR2 is FQNEAQ in the germline V gene (reference sequence). The CDR3 is made up of 17 amino acids. Trimming stripped 5 bases from V and 2 bases from J, with 19 bases between. CDR3 in DNA: TGTGCCAGCAGCCCAGGTGGCCTCACTGCGCCCTACAATGAGCAGTTCTTC. It encodes CASSPGGLTAPYNEQFF. The whole variable domain, filled in from reference TRBV7-9 and TRBJ2-1, reads DTGVSQNPRHKITKRGQNVTFRCDPISEHNRLYWYRQTLGQGPEFLTYFQNEAQLEKSRLLSDRFSAERPKGSFSTLEIQRTEQGDSAMYLCASSPGGLTAPYNEQFFGPGTRLTVL.

V gene TRBV4-2 combines with J gene TRBJ2-1; 12 positions match TRBD2. This CDR3 has 16 residues. Germline V gives CDR1 LGHNA, CDR2 YNFKEQ. J gave up 7 bases and V 5 bases, and 9 bases lay outside the gene matches. The CDR3 spells CASSGPLAGGINEQFF. Written as DNA, the CDR3 is TGTGCCAGCAGCGGCCCCCTAGCGGGGGGGATAAATGAGCAGTTCTTC.

This rearrangement joins TRBV28 to TRBJ1-1; no clear D. The CDR3 contains 13 residues. Germline CDR1 and CDR2: MDHEN and SYDVKM. Between the trimmed V and J ends, which lost 6 bases and 6 bases, there was a span of 14 bases. The CDR3 DNA is TGTGCCAGCAGAGTCAAGGGATACGCTGAAGCTTTCTTT. Translated: CASRVKGYAEAFF.

The chain links TRBV18 to TRBJ1-2, with D maybe TRBD1 (5 bases). The CDR3 has 16 amino acids. Trimming cost V 2 bases and J 2 bases, with 15 bases left between them. Per the germline V gene, CDR1 is KGHSH and CDR2 is LQKENI. The CDR3 DNA reads TGTGCCAGCTCACCAAGCGGCCCCCCAGGGAACTATGGCTACACCTTC. It yields the protein CASSPSGPPGNYGYTF.

This clonotype was observed a few times. The chain uses TRBV5-1 and TRBJ2-7; D is uncertain. Between the trimmed V and J ends, which lost 2 bases and 6 bases, there was a span of 9 bases. Germline CDR1 SGHRS, CDR2 YFSETQ. The CDR3 extends over 12 amino acids. CDR3 DNA sequence: TGCGCCAGCAGCTTTAACATGGGCGAGCAGTACTTC. This gives the protein CASSFNMGEQYF. Full variable domain (rest looked up from reference TRBV5-1 and TRBJ2-7): KAGVTQTPRYLIKTRGQQVTLSCSPISGHRSVSWYQQTPGQGLQFLFEYFSETQRNKGNFPGRFSGRQFSNSRSEMNVSTLELGDSALYLCASSFNMGEQYFGPGTRLTVT.